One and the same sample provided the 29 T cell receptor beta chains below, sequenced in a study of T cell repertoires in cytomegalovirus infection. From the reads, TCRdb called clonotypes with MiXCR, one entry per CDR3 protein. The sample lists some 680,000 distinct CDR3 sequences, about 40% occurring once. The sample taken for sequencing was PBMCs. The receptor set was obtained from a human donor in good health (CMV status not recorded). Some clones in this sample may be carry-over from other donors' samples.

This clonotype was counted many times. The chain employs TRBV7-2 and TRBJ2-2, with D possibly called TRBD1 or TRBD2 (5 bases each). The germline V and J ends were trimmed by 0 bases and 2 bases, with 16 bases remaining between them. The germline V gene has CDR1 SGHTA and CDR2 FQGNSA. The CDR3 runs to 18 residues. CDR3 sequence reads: CASSLARRGGYNTGELFF. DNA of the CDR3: TGTGCCAGCAGCTTAGCTCGTAGGGGCGGGTATAACACCGGGGAGCTGTTTTTT.

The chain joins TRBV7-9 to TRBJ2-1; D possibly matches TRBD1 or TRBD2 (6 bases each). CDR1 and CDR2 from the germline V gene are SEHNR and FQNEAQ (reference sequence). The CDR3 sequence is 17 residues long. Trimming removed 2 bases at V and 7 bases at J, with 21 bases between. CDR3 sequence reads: CASSLRAQGGLRNEQFF. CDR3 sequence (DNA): TGTGCCAGCAGCTTAAGGGCCCAAGGGGGACTTAGGAATGAGCAGTTCTTC.

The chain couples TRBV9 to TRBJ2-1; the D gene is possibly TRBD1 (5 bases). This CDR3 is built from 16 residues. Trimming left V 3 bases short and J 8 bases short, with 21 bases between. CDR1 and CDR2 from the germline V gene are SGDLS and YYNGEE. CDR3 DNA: TGTGCCAGCAGCGCTCTCCTAGGGGCCCTCTTCGATGAGCAGTTCTTC. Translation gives CASSALLGALFDEQFF. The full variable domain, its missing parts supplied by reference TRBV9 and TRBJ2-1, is DSGVTQTPKHLITATGQRVTLRCSPRSGDLSVYWYQQSLDQGLQFLIQYYNGEERAKGNILERFSAQQFPDLHSELNLSSLELGDSALYFCASSALLGALFDEQFFGPGTRLTVL.

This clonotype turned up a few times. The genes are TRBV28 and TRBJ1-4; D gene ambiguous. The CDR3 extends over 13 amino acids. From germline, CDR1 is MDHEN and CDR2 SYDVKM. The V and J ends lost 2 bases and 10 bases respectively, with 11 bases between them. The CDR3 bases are TGTGCCAGCAGTTTAAATTTAGGAGGAAAACTGTTTTTT. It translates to CASSLNLGGKLFF. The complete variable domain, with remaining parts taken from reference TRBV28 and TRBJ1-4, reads DVKVTQSSRYLVKRTGEKVFLECVQDMDHENMFWYRQDPGLGLRLIYFSYDVKMKEKGDIPEGYSVSREKKERFSLILESASTNQTSMYLCASSLNLGGKLFFGSGTQLSVL.

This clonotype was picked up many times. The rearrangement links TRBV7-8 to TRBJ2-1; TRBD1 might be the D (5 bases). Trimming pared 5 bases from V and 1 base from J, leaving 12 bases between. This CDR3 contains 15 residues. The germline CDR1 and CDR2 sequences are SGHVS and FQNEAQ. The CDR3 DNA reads TGTGCCAGCAGCCTATCCAGGGTTTCCTACAATGAGCAGTTCTTC. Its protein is CASSLSRVSYNEQFF. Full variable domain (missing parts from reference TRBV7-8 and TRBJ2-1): GAGVSQSPRYKVAKRGQDVALRCDPISGHVSLFWYQQALGQGPEFLTYFQNEAQLDKSGLPSDRFFAERPEGSVSTLKIQRTQQEDSAVYLCASSLSRVSYNEQFFGPGTRLTVL.

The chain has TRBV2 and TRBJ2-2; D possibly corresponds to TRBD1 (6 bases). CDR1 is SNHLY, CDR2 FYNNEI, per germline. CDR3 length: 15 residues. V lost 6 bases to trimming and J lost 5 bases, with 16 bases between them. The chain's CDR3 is CASRDGYRATGELFF. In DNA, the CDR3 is TGTGCCAGCAGAGATGGGTACAGGGCAACCGGGGAGCTGTTTTTT.

DNA for the CDR3: TGTGCCAGCAGCCGAGGGGAACCCGGGGAGCTGTTTTTT. Translation gives CASSRGEPGELFF. The rearrangement uses TRBV7-2 and TRBJ2-2; the D gene could be TRBD1 or TRBD2 (5 bases each). V lost 5 bases, J lost 6 bases, and 10 bases lay in between. Looked up from germline, CDR1 is SGHTA and CDR2 is FQGNSA. The CDR3 loop spans 13 amino acids.

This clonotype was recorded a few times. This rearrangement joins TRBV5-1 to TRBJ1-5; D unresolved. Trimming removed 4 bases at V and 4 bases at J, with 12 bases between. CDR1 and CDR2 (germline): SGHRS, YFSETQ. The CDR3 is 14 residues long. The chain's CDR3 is CASSPEGMNQPQHF. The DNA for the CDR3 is TGCGCCAGCAGCCCCGAGGGAATGAATCAGCCCCAGCATTTT.

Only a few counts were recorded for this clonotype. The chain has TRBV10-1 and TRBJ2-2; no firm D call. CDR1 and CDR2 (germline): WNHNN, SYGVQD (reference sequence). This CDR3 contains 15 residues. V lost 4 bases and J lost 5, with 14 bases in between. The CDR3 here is CASSAVPQWTGELFF. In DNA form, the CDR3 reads TGCGCCAGCAGTGCAGTCCCCCAGTGGACCGGGGAGCTGTTTTTT.

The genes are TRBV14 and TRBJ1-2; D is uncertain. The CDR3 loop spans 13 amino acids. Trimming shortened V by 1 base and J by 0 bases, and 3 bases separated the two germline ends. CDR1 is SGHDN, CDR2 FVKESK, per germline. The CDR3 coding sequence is TGTGCCAGCAGCCAAGCGGCTAACTATGGCTACACCTTC. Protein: CASSQAANYGYTF. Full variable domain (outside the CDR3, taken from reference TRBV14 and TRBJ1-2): EAGVTQFPSHSVIEKGQTVTLRCDPISGHDNLYWYRRVMGKEIKFLLHFVKESKQDESGMPNNRFLAERTGGTYSTLKVQPAELEDSGVYFCASSQAANYGYTFGSGTRLTVV.

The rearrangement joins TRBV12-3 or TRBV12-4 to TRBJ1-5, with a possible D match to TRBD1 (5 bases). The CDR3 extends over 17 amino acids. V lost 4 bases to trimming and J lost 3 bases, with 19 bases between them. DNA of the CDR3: TGTGCCAGCAGTTCCCTGCTGACAGTGGAAGCCAATCAGCCCCAGCATTTT. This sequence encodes CASSSLLTVEANQPQHF.

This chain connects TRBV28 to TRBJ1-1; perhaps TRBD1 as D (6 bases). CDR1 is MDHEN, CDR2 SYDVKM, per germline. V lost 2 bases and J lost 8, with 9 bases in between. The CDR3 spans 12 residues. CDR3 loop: CASSLRGDEAFF. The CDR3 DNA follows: TGTGCCAGCAGTTTAAGGGGGGACGAAGCTTTCTTT.

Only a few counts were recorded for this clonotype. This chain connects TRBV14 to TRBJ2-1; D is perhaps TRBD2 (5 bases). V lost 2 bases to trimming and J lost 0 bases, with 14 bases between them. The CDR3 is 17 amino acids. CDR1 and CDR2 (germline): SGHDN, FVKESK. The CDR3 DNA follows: TGTGCCAGCAGCCAATTCTTAGGGCTAGCCTCCTACAATGAGCAGTTCTTC. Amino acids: CASSQFLGLASYNEQFF.

The CDR3 DNA is TGCGCCAGCAGATGGGGAGAGGCTAAGCGGAACACTGAAGCTTTCTTT. Translated: CASRWGEAKRNTEAFF. This chain links TRBV5-1 with TRBJ1-1; no clear D. Trimming removed 5 bases at V and 1 base at J, with 18 bases between. The CDR3 contains 16 residues. Germline V CDR1 and CDR2: SGHRS, YFSETQ.

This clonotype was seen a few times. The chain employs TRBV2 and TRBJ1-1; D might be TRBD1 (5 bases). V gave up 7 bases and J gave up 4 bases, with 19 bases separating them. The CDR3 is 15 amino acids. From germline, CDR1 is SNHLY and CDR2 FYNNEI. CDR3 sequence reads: CASTKRQGWVTEAFF. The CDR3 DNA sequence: TGTGCCAGCACCAAAAGGCAGGGTTGGGTCACTGAAGCTTTCTTT.

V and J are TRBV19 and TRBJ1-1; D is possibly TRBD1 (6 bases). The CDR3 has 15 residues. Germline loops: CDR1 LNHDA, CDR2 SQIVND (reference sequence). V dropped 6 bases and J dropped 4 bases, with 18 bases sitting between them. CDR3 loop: CASSPRGAVGTEAFF. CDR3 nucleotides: TGTGCCAGTAGCCCGAGGGGGGCGGTAGGCACTGAAGCTTTCTTT.

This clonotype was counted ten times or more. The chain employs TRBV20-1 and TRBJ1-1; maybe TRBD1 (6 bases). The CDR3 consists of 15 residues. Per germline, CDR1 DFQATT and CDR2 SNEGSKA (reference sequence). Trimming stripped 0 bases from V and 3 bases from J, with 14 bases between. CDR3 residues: CSARDVTGADTEAFF. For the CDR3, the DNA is TGCAGTGCTAGAGATGTGACAGGCGCGGACACTGAAGCTTTCTTT.

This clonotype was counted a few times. In DNA form, the CDR3 reads TGTGCCACCAGTGACAAACGGACAGGGAGCAATCAGCCCCAGCATTTT. It translates to CATSDKRTGSNQPQHF. V gene TRBV24-1 combines with J gene TRBJ1-5, with TRBD1 matching 8 bases. This CDR3 has 16 amino acids. V dropped 4 bases and J dropped 1; count of bases not matched to a gene: 5. The germline gives CDR1 KGHDR, CDR2 SFDVKD.

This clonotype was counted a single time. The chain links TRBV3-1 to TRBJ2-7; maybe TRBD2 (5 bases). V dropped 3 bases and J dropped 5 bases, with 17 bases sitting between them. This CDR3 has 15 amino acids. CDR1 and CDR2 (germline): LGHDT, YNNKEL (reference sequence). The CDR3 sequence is CASSQAGLPPHEQYF. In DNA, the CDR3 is TGTGCCAGCAGCCAGGCTGGACTCCCTCCCCACGAGCAGTACTTC.

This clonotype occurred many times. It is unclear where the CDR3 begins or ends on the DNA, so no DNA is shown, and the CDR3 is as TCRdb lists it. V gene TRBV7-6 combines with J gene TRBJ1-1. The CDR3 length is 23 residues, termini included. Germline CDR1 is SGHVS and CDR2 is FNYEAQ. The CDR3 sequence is CASSFSRGSNTEAFFGQNTEAFF.

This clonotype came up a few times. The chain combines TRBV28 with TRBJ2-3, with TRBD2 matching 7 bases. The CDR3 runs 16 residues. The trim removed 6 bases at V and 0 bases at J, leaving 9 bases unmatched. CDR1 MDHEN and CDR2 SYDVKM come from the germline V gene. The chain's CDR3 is CASSLGSSGSTDTQYF. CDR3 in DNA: TGTGCCAGCAGCCTCGGGTCTAGCGGCAGCACAGATACGCAGTATTTT.

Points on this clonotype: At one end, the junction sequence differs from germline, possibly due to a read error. The CDR3 here is CSTSGSRDRAYEQYF. DNA of the CDR3: TGTTCCACCAGCGGCAGCCGGGACAGGGCATACGAGCAGTACTTC. The genes are TRBV15 and TRBJ2-7, with 9 bases identical to TRBD1. CDR1 is LNHNV, CDR2 YYDKDF, per germline (reference sequence). The length of the CDR3 is 15 residues.

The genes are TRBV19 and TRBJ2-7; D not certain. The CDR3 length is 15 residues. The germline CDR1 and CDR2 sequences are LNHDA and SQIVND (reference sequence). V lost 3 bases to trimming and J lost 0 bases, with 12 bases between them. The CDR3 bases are TGTGCCAGTAGTATTGGTCCCGGCATCTCCTACGAGCAGTACTTC. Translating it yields CASSIGPGISYEQYF.

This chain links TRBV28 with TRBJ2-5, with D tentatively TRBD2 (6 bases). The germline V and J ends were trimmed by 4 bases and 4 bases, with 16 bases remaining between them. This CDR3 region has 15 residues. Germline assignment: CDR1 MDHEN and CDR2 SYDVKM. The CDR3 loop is CASSSSTSPVETQYF. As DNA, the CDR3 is TGTGCCAGCAGTTCCAGCACTAGCCCGGTAGAGACCCAGTACTTC.

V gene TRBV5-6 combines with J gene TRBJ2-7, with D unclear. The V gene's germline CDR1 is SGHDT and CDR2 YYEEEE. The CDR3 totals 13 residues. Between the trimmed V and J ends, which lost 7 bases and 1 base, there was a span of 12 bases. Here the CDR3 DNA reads TGTGCCAGCGGCGCCCCCCATTCCTACGAGCAGTACTTC. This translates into CASGAPHSYEQYF.

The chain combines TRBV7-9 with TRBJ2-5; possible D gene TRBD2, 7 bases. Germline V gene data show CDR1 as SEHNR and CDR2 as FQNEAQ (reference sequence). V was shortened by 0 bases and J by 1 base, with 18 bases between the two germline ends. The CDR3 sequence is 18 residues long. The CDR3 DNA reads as TGTGCCAGCAGCTTAGCGGCAGAGGGGGGGGTCCCCCAAGAGACCCAGTACTTC. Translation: CASSLAAEGGVPQETQYF.

The chain's CDR3 is CASSLQGPGDNQPQHF. CDR3 in DNA: TGTGCCAGCAGTCTTCAGGGCCCTGGGGACAATCAGCCCCAGCATTTT. The genes are TRBV27 and TRBJ1-5; D perhaps matches TRBD1 (5 bases). Trimming took 5 bases from V and 3 from J, leaving 17 bases between them. Germline loops: CDR1 MNHEY, CDR2 SMNVEV (reference sequence). The CDR3 runs 16 residues.

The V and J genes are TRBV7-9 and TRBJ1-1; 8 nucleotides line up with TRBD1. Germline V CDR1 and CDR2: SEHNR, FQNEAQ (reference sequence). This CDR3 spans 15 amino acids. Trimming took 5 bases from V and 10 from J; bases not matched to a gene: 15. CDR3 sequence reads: CASSNPPGQAGGAFF. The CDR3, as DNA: TGTGCCAGCAGCAACCCTCCGGGACAGGCCGGGGGAGCTTTCTTT.

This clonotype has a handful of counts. CDR3 coding DNA: TGTGCCAGCAGTTTCCGCTGGACTAGCGGATTACTTGGGGAGTACTTC. Protein product: CASSFRWTSGLLGEYF. The V gene is TRBV28, the J gene TRBJ2-7, with TRBD2 matching 10 bases. CDR3 length: 16 amino acids. With V trimmed by 3 bases and J by 11 bases, 16 bases remained unmatched. Germline assignment: CDR1 MDHEN and CDR2 SYDVKM.